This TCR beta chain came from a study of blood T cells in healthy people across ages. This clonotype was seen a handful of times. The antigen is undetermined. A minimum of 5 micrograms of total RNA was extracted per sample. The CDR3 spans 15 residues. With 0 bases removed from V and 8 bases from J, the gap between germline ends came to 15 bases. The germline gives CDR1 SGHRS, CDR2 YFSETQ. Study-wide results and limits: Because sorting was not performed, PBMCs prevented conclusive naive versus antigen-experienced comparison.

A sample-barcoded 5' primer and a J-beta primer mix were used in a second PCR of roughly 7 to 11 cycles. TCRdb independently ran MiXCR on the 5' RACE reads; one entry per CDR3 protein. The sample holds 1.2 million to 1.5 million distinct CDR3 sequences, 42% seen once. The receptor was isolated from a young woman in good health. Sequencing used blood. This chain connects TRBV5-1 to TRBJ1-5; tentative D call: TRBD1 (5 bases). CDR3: CASSLDAAGKEPQHF. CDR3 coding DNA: TGCGCCAGCAGCTTGGACGCGGCAGGGAAAGAGCCCCAGCATTTT. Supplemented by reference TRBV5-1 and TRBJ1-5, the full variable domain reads KAGVTQTPRYLIKTRGQQVTLSCSPISGHRSVSWYQQTPGQGLQFLFEYFSETQRNKGNFPGRFSGRQFSNSRSEMNVSTLELGDSALYLCASSLDAAGKEPQHFGDGTRLSIL.